This T cell receptor (beta chain) is from a study of T cells in Graves' hyperthyroidism and ophthalmopathy. Overall study context: Upon initial diagnosis and before any treatment, peripheral blood was collected.

TCR beta CDR3 regions were amplified from RNA transcripts. First-round RT-PCR targeting the TCR CDR3 was performed with the HTBI primer set. In TCRdb, the multiplex PCR reads were re-called with MiXCR into one record per CDR3 protein. The profile shows approximately 380,000 distinct CDR3 sequences, approximately 20% of them singletons. The germline gives CDR1 SQVTM, CDR2 ANQGSEA. V lost 6 bases and J lost 5; bases outside the gene matches: 4. This CDR3 spans 13 amino acids. Study conclusions and caveats: Appearing also in blood were most of the thyroid clonotypes expanded above 0.001.

Graves' hyperthyroidism is called stable when ophthalmopathy does not progress within 18 months. This clonotype was observed at least ten times. Its cognate antigen is unknown. Source material: blood. The source of this sequence is a woman between 18 and 29 years old with Graves' hyperthyroidism. This rearrangement joins TRBV29-1 to TRBJ2-2; TRBD1 agrees at 9 bases. CDR3 region: CSVTGGGTGELFF. The CDR3 DNA reads TGCAGCGTAACAGGGGGCGGGACCGGGGAGCTGTTTTTT.